These 32 T cell receptor beta chains share one sample of origin, sequenced in a study of cytomegalovirus exposure and HLA in healthy donors. A multiplex PCR was run with 60 Vbeta primers and 13 Jbeta primers. The table came from immunoSEQ multiplex PCR; TCRdb's copy has only in-frame clones and leaves some out. In the table there are more than 140,000 clones, almost 85% of which are singletons. Sequenced sample: PBMCs. The receptors here all came from a man aged 18 to 30 in good health and CMV-seropositive.

The V call is TRBV4-1, the J call TRBJ2-3; 13 nucleotides match TRBD2. This CDR3 has 19 amino acids. Germline V gene data show CDR1 as MGHRA and CDR2 as YSYEKL. With V trimmed by 2 bases and J by 4 bases, 12 bases remained unmatched. CDR3: CASSQPVWTSGSRPDTQYF. CDR3 DNA sequence: TGCGCCAGCAGCCAACCCGTATGGACTAGCGGGAGTAGGCCAGATACGCAGTATTTT.

This rearrangement joins TRBV19 to TRBJ1-2, with 8 bases identical to TRBD1. Germline V gene lookup returns CDR1 LNHDA and CDR2 SQIVND (reference sequence). The CDR3 contains 15 residues. The V gene end was trimmed by 4 bases and the J gene end by 4 bases; junction bases not matched to a gene: 8. The CDR3 DNA sequence: TGTGCCAGTAGTACCCCCGGACAGGGTGGCTATGGCTACACCTTC. This encodes CASSTPGQGGYGYTF.

V is TRBV7-6 and J is TRBJ2-7, with TRBD1 matching over 9 bases. The CDR3 has 16 residues. With V trimmed by 4 bases and J by 0 bases, 7 bases remained unmatched. CDR1 and CDR2 from the germline V gene are SGHVS and FNYEAQ. The CDR3 loop reads CASSSNRGPNSYEQYF. The DNA of the CDR3 is TGTGCCAGCAGCTCGAACAGGGGGCCAAACTCCTACGAGCAGTACTTC.

V usage is TRBV4-1 and J usage is TRBJ1-2, with D unresolved. Germline V gene sequence: CDR1 MGHRA, CDR2 YSYEKL. V was trimmed by 0 bases and J by 0 bases, leaving 5 bases between them. The CDR3 runs to 14 residues. The CDR3 loop is CASSQEPTNYGYTF. CDR3 bases: TGCGCCAGCAGCCAAGAGCCTACTAACTATGGCTACACCTTC.

CDR3 bases: TGTGCCAGCAGCTTTTTGACAGGGGGAGGCACTGAAGCTTTCTTT. Protein: CASSFLTGGGTEAFF. V and J are TRBV11-2 and TRBJ1-1; the match to TRBD1 covers 9 bases. This CDR3 is built from 15 residues. Trimming removed 3 bases from V and 4 bases from J; junction bases left unmatched: 6. Germline CDR1 is SGHAT and CDR2 is FQNNGV.

V gene TRBV5-1 combines with J gene TRBJ2-7; D is unresolved. Trimming took 5 bases from V and 2 from J, leaving 11 bases between them. Germline lookup yields CDR1 SGHRS and CDR2 YFSETQ. This CDR3 contains 13 residues. DNA for the CDR3: TGCGCCAGCAGGGCAGGCTATCCCTACGAGCAGTACTTC. Protein: CASRAGYPYEQYF. Based on the CDR3 plus reference TRBV5-1 and TRBJ2-7, the full variable domain is KAGVTQTPRYLIKTRGQQVTLSCSPISGHRSVSWYQQTPGQGLQFLFEYFSETQRNKGNFPGRFSGRQFSNSRSEMNVSTLELGDSALYLCASRAGYPYEQYFGPGTRLTVT.

This clone was found once. The V gene is TRBV4-1, the J gene TRBJ1-1; D is uncertain. CDR3 length equals 14 residues. Trimming took 4 bases from V and 2 from J, leaving 11 bases between them. Germline-derived CDR1 and CDR2 are MGHRA and YSYEKL. CDR3 loop: CASSLDIPNTEAFF. The DNA for the CDR3 is TGCGCCAGCAGCCTTGACATCCCCAACACTGAAGCTTTCTTT.

This rearrangement joins TRBV2 to TRBJ2-1; TRBD2 is a possible D gene (6 bases). Trimming left V 6 bases short and J 7 bases short, with 16 bases between. CDR1 SNHLY and CDR2 FYNNEI come from the germline V gene. The CDR3 is 14 amino acids. This chain's CDR3 is CASRDYGGYNEQFF. The CDR3 DNA follows: TGTGCCAGCAGGGACTACGGAGGGTATAATGAGCAGTTCTTC. The full variable domain, in which reference TRBV2 and TRBJ2-1 provide the parts outside the CDR3, is EPEVTQTPSHQVTQMGQEVILRCVPISNHLYFYWYRQILGQKVEFLVSFYNNEISEKSEIFDDQFSVERPDGSNFTLKIRSTKLEDSAMYFCASRDYGGYNEQFFGPGTRLTVL.

The rearrangement joins TRBV4-1 to TRBJ2-7, with TRBD2 identical over 9 bases. The tail of the sequence fits TRBJ2-5 better, so the J call may be wrong. This CDR3 has 14 residues. Germline V gene data show CDR1 as MGHRA and CDR2 as YSYEKL. CDR3 protein: CASSLAGVGETQYF. Written as DNA, the CDR3 is TGCGCCAGCAGCCTAGCGGGAGTCGGAGAGACCCAGTACTTC.

This clone was recorded once. CDR3 region: CASSGITREGVGYTF. CDR3 nucleotides: TGTGCCAGCAGTGGCATCACGAGGGAGGGTGTTGGCTACACCTTC. This rearrangement joins TRBV6-1 to TRBJ1-2; D gene ambiguous. The length of the CDR3 is 15 residues. Trimming removed 4 bases at V and 7 bases at J, with 19 bases between. The V gene's germline CDR1 is MNHNS and CDR2 SASEGT.

This clone was counted a few times. V usage is TRBV6-6 and J usage is TRBJ1-5; D may be TRBD1 (5 bases). Trimming shortened V by 4 bases and J by 4 bases, and 14 bases separated the two germline ends. CDR1 MNHNY and CDR2 SVGAGI come from the germline V gene (reference sequence). This CDR3 spans 15 amino acids. DNA of the CDR3: TGTGCCAGCAGTTTAGGACACTTAGGTAATCAGCCCCAGCATTTT. This gives the protein CASSLGHLGNQPQHF.

J is TRBJ1-5 and V is TRBV7-3; D not certain. The germline CDR1 and CDR2 sequences are SGHTA and FQGTGA. The CDR3 has 14 residues. V was cut by 2 bases and J by 4 bases, with 9 bases left in between. CDR3 protein: CASSLVSVNQPQHF. The CDR3 DNA is TGTGCCAGCAGCTTAGTAAGCGTTAATCAGCCCCAGCATTTT.

The rearrangement uses TRBV7-9 and TRBJ2-1, with D possibly matching TRBD2 (5 bases). This CDR3 comprises 17 residues. Germline assignment: CDR1 SEHNR and CDR2 FQNEAQ (reference sequence). V lost 0 bases and J 6 bases, leaving 18 bases between the germline ends. The CDR3 sequence is CASSLAPTKRPSNEQFF. Here the CDR3 DNA reads TGTGCCAGCAGCTTAGCCCCGACTAAGAGGCCCTCCAATGAGCAGTTCTTC.

The chain couples TRBV28 to TRBJ2-6, with 7 bases aligning to TRBD1. J gave up 0 bases and V 4 bases, and 3 bases lay outside the gene matches. CDR1 and CDR2 from the germline V gene are MDHEN and SYDVKM. The CDR3 runs 16 residues. The CDR3 nucleotides are TGTGCCAGCAGTTCGGGACAGCTCTCTGGGGCCAACGTCCTGACTTTC. Protein sequence: CASSSGQLSGANVLTF.

The rearrangement uses TRBV4-1 and TRBJ2-7; 13 bases line up with TRBD2. The CDR3 extends over 16 amino acids. The V gene's germline CDR1 is MGHRA and CDR2 YSYEKL. V shed 5 bases and J 5 bases; nucleotides not matched to a gene: 9. The CDR3 protein is CASSITPGLAGDEQYF. DNA for the CDR3: TGCGCCAGCAGCATCACCCCAGGACTAGCGGGAGACGAGCAGTACTTC.

The chain uses TRBV15 and TRBJ2-7; a possible D gene is TRBD2 (5 bases). The V gene lost 1 base and the J gene lost 2 bases, with 9 bases spanning the gap. The germline CDR1 and CDR2 sequences are LNHNV and YYDKDF (reference sequence). The CDR3 loop spans 14 amino acids. The CDR3 spells CATSRGDSAYEQYF. In DNA form, the CDR3 reads TGTGCCACCAGCAGAGGAGATAGCGCCTACGAGCAGTACTTC.

This clone has only one observation. The sample carries other DNA sequences with the same CDR3. The chain uses TRBV27 and TRBJ2-1, with 8 bases matching TRBD2. Unmatched junction bases numbered 1, after V lost 3 bases and J lost 3 bases. This CDR3 region has 14 residues. Germline V gene sequence: CDR1 MNHEY, CDR2 SMNVEV (reference sequence). The CDR3 loop reads CASSLRGDYNEQFF. CDR3 sequence (DNA): TGTGCCAGCAGTTTGCGGGGGGACTACAATGAGCAGTTCTTC.

V gene TRBV27 combines with J gene TRBJ2-5, with 8 bases identical to TRBD1. Trimming removed 3 bases from V and 4 bases from J; junction bases left unmatched: 7. Germline CDR1 and CDR2: MNHEY and SMNVEV (reference sequence). There are 15 residues in the CDR3. CDR3 nucleotides: TGTGCCAGCAGTTTTTCCAGGGGGCTTGGAGAGACCCAGTACTTC. This gives the protein CASSFSRGLGETQYF.

The rearrangement uses TRBV6-4 and TRBJ1-2; 8 bases agree with TRBD1. CDR3 size: 15 residues. The ends lost 6 bases at V and 4 bases at J; junction bases unmatched: 10. The V gene's germline CDR1 is MRHNA and CDR2 SNTAGT. The CDR3 DNA reads TGTGCCAGCAGGAGCCCGGGACAGGAACCCTATGGCTACACCTTC. This encodes CASRSPGQEPYGYTF.

V is TRBV7-9 and J is TRBJ1-3; a weak D match, TRBD1 (6 bases). V lost 5 bases to trimming and J lost 0 bases, with 14 bases between them. Germline V gene lookup returns CDR1 SEHNR and CDR2 FQNEAQ (reference sequence). The CDR3 consists of 16 residues. The CDR3 DNA is TGTGCCAGCAGCCCCCCGGGGGGCCACTCTGGAAACACCATATATTTT. It encodes CASSPPGGHSGNTIYF.

V is TRBV25-1 and J is TRBJ2-7; 7 bases agree with TRBD1. Germline-derived CDR1 and CDR2 are MGHDK and SYGVNS. V shed 6 bases, J shed 3 bases, and the junction held 14 bases outside the gene matches. The CDR3 runs to 16 residues. This CDR3 reads CASSHALTGENYEQYF. The CDR3 DNA is TGTGCCAGCAGCCACGCCCTCACAGGGGAAAACTACGAGCAGTACTTC.

V is TRBV5-5 and J is TRBJ2-7; 7 bases map to TRBD2. This CDR3 has 12 amino acids. J was trimmed by 5 bases and V by 2 bases; bases with no gene match: 1. Germline values: CDR1 SGHKS, CDR2 YYEKEE (reference sequence). The CDR3: CASSFGGDEQYF. Written as DNA, the CDR3 is TGTGCCAGCAGCTTTGGGGGGGACGAGCAGTACTTC.

The chain joins TRBV7-2 to TRBJ2-6; TRBD1 is a possible D gene (7 bases). The V end lost 2 bases, the J end lost 4 bases, and 12 bases lay between the germline ends. The CDR3 contains 16 residues. Germline V gene data show CDR1 as SGHTA and CDR2 as FQGNSA. CDR3 protein: CASSLQGGGGANVLTF. The CDR3 bases are TGTGCCAGCAGCTTACAGGGGGGAGGAGGGGCCAACGTCCTGACTTTC.

The chain uses TRBV6-6 and TRBJ2-1; the match to TRBD1 covers 7 bases. This CDR3 region has 14 residues. Germline CDR1 reads MNHNY; CDR2 reads SVGAGI (reference sequence). V lost 11 bases to trimming and J lost 5 bases; unmatched junction nucleotides: 12. The CDR3: CAGRDPGQNNEQFF. As DNA, the CDR3 is TGTGCCGGACGGGACCCGGGACAGAACAATGAGCAGTTCTTC.

V and J are TRBV6-1 and TRBJ1-5; 10 bases align to TRBD1. Trimming at V came to 4 bases and at J to 2 bases, leaving 5 bases not matched to a gene. The CDR3 contains 16 residues. Germline CDR1 reads MNHNS; CDR2 reads SASEGT. This CDR3 is CASSASDRGGNQPQHF. DNA of the CDR3: TGTGCCAGCAGTGCCTCGGACAGGGGGGGCAATCAGCCCCAGCATTTT.

This clone came up once. The rearrangement links TRBV5-1 to TRBJ2-7; TRBD2 aligns across 13 bases. Germline lookup yields CDR1 SGHRS and CDR2 YFSETQ. The CDR3 covers 15 residues. With 4 bases clipped from V and 2 bases from J, the junction kept 3 bases outside the gene matches. In DNA, the CDR3 is TGCGCCAGCAGCGGGGGACTAGCGGGAACCTACGAGCAGTACTTC. It encodes CASSGGLAGTYEQYF.

The gene calls are TRBV5-1 and TRBJ1-1, with TRBD1 identical over 8 bases. This CDR3 region has 14 residues. After removal of 2 bases from V and 5 bases from J, the junction contained 5 bases not matched to a gene. CDR1 is SGHRS and CDR2 is YFSETQ in the germline V gene. The CDR3 coding sequence is TGCGCCAGCAGCTTTGACAGGGGTCGGACTGAAGCTTTCTTT. Translated, it gives CASSFDRGRTEAFF.

In DNA form, the CDR3 reads TGCGCCAGCAGCGTCGGATCCGCCGGGGGGACTGAAGCTTTCTTT. Translating it yields CASSVGSAGGTEAFF. The chain uses TRBV10-1 and TRBJ1-1, with D perhaps TRBD1 (5 bases). V lost 6 bases, J lost 5 bases, and 19 bases lay in between. Germline CDR1 and CDR2: WNHNN and SYGVQD (reference sequence). The CDR3 is 15 residues long.

The chain uses TRBV2 and TRBJ2-7; perhaps TRBD1 as D (6 bases). CDR1 SNHLY and CDR2 FYNNEI come from the germline V gene. The ends were cut back, 4 bases at V and 0 bases at J, with 10 bases in the middle. This CDR3 contains 14 residues. The CDR3 DNA follows: TGTGCCAGCAGTGCTCAGGGGACCTCCTACGAGCAGTACTTC. Encoded protein: CASSAQGTSYEQYF. Combining the CDR3 with reference TRBV2 and TRBJ2-7 gives the whole variable domain EPEVTQTPSHQVTQMGQEVILRCVPISNHLYFYWYRQILGQKVEFLVSFYNNEISEKSEIFDDQFSVERPDGSNFTLKIRSTKLEDSAMYFCASSAQGTSYEQYFGPGTRLTVT.

The chain carries TRBV6-5 and TRBJ2-2; 8 bases align to TRBD1. After removal of 4 bases from V and 4 bases from J, the junction contained 2 bases not matched to a gene. The CDR3 runs to 14 residues. The germline V gene encodes CDR1 MNHEY and CDR2 SVGAGI. The CDR3 DNA is TGTGCCAGCAGTTTTGACAGGGGCACCGGGGAGCTGTTTTTT. It encodes CASSFDRGTGELFF.

The table lists this clone with a count of one. The chain links TRBV7-9 to TRBJ2-7; D call uncertain. This CDR3 spans 13 amino acids. Germline loops: CDR1 SEHNR, CDR2 FQNEAQ (reference sequence). The ends were cut back, 4 bases at V and 0 bases at J, with 7 bases in the middle. The chain's CDR3 is CASSSVGSYEQYF. CDR3 in DNA: TGTGCCAGCAGCTCAGTTGGCTCCTACGAGCAGTACTTC.

Regarding this clone: The sample has other DNA sequences that encode this CDR3 too. The chain carries TRBV27 and TRBJ2-7; D is unclear. The CDR3 has 11 amino acids. Trimming cost V 4 bases and J 3 bases, with 4 bases left between them. Germline CDR1 is MNHEY and CDR2 is SMNVEV (reference sequence). As DNA, the CDR3 is TGTGCCAGCAGTTCCCTCTACGAGCAGTACTTC. Translating it yields CASSSLYEQYF.